This T cell receptor beta chain stems from a study of beta chain features in type 1 diabetes. Study-wide results and limits: For patients, the naive, central memory and Treg TCRB repertoires appeared more alike than for healthy donors.

This clone appeared a few times. Antigen specificity is unknown. The investigators reverse transcribed all of the isolated RNA, so they sequenced expressed TCRB transcripts. About 3.4 million reads per sample on average were obtained from naive, central memory and regulatory T cell samples. Profiled with immunoSEQ multiplex PCR; TCRdb holds only in-frame clones, not every one. The sample contains 900,000 or so clones, around a sixth of which appear only once. CDR3 size: 17 residues. Germline-derived CDR1 and CDR2 are MNHEY and SMNVEV (reference sequence). V lost 3 bases, J lost 0 bases, and 17 bases lay in between. Central memory, naive, regulatory and stem cell-like memory CD4+ cells were sorted by CD45RO/CCR7/CD25/CD127/CD95/CD27. Over 95% purity was reached by all sorted populations.

V is TRBV27 and J is TRBJ1-1; unclear D gene. The receptor's source is a woman in her late teens or twenties in good health. The sample taken for sequencing was naive CD4+ T cells from blood. The CDR3 sequence is CASSLKKVMNLNTEAFF. For the CDR3, the DNA is TGTGCCAGCAGTTTGAAGAAGGTTATGAATTTGAACACTGAAGCTTTCTTT.